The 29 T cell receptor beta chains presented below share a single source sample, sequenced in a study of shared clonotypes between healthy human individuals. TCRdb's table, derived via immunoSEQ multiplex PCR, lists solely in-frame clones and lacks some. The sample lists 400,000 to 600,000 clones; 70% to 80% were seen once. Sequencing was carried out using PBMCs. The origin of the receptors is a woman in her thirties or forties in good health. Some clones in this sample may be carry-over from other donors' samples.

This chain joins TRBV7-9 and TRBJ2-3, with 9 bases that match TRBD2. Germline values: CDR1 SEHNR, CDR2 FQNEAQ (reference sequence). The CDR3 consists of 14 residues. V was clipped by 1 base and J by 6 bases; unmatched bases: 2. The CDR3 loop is CASSLVAGEDTQYF. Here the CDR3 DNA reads TGTGCCAGCAGCTTAGTAGCGGGAGAGGATACGCAGTATTTT.

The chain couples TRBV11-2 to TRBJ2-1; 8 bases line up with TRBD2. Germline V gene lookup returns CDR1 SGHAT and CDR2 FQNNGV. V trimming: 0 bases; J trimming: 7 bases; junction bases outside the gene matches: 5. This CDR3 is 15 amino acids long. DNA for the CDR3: TGTGCCAGCAGCTTAGAAATAGCGGGATTGAATGAGCAGTTCTTC. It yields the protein CASSLEIAGLNEQFF.

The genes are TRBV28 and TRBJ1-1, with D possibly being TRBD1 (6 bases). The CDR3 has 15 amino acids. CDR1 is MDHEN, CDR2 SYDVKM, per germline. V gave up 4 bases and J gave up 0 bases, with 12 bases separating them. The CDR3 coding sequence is TGTGCCAGCAGTTCGCCAGGGGAGATGAACACTGAAGCTTTCTTT. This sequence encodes CASSSPGEMNTEAFF.

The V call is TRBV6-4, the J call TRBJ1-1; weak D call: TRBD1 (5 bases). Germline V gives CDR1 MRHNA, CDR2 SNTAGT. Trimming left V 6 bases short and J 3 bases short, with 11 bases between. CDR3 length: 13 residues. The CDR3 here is CASRAQGDTEAFF. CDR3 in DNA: TGTGCCAGCAGAGCCCAGGGAGACACTGAAGCTTTCTTT.

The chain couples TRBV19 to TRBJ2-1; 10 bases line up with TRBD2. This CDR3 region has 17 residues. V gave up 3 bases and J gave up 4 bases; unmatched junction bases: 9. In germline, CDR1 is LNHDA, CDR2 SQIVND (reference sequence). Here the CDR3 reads CASSILLAGGSYNEQFF. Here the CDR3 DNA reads TGTGCCAGTAGTATTCTCTTAGCGGGAGGAAGTTACAATGAGCAGTTCTTC.

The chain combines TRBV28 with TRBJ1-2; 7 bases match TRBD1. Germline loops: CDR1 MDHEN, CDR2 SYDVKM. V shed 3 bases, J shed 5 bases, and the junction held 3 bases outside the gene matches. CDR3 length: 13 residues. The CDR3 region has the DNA TGTGCCAGCAGTTTTCAGGGGGTATATGGCTACACCTTC. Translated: CASSFQGVYGYTF.

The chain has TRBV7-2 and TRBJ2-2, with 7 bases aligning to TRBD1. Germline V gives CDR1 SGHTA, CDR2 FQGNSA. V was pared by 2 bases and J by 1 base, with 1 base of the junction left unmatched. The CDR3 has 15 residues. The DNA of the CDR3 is TGTGCCAGCAGCTTATACAGGGGGAACACCGGGGAGCTGTTTTTT. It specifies CASSLYRGNTGELFF.

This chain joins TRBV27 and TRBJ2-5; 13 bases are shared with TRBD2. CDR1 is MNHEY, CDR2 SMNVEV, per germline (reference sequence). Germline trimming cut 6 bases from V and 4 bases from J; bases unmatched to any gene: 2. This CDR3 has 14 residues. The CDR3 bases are TGTGCCAGCAGGGGACTAGCGGGACCAGAGACCCAGTACTTC. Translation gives CASRGLAGPETQYF.

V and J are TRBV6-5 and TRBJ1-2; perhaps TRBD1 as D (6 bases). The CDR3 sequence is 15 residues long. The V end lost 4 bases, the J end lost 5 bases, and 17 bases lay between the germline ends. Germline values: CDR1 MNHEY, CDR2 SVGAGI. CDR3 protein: CASSSAPTGGYGYTF. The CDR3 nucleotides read TGTGCCAGCAGTTCCGCCCCGACAGGAGGGTATGGCTACACCTTC.

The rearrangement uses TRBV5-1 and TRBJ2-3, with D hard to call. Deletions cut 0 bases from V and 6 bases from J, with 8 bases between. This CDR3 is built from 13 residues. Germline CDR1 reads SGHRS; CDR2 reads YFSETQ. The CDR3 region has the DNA TGCGCCAGCAGCTTGGTAGGAGTCGATACGCAGTATTTT. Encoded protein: CASSLVGVDTQYF.

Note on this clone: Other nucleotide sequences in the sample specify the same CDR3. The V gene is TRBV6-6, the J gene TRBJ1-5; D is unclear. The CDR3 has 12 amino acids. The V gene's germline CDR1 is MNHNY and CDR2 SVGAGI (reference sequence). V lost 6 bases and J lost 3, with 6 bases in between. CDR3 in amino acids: CASSLSNQPQHF. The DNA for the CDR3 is TGTGCCAGCAGCCTCTCCAATCAGCCCCAGCATTTT.

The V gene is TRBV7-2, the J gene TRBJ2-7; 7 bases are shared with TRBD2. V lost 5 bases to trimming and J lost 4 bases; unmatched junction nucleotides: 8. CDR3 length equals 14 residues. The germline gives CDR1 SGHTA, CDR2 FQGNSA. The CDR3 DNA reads TGTGCCAGCAGCCTGGGCGGGAGTGGTTACGAGCAGTACTTC. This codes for CASSLGGSGYEQYF.

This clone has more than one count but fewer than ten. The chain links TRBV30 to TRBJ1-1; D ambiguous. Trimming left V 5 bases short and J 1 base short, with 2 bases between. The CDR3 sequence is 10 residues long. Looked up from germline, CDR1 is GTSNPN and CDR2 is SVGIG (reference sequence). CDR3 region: CAWGNTEAFF. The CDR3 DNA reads TGTGCCTGGGGGAACACTGAAGCTTTCTTT. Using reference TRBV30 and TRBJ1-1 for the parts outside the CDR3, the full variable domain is SQTIHQWPATLVQPVGSPLSLECTVEGTSNPNLYWYRQAAGRGLQLLFYSVGIGQISSEVPQNLSASRPQDRQFILSSKKLLLSDSGFYLCAWGNTEAFFGQGTRLTVV.

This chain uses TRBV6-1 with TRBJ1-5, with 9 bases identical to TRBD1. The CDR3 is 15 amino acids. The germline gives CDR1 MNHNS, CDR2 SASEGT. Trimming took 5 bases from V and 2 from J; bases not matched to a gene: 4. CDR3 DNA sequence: TGTGCCAGCAGTTTAGGGACAGGGCGCAATCAGCCCCAGCATTTT. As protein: CASSLGTGRNQPQHF.

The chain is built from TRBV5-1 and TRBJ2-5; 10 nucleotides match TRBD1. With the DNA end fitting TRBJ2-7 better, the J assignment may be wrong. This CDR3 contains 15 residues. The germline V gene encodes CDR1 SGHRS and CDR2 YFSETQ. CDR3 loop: CASSPGTGVSYEQYF. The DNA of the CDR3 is TGCGCCAGCAGCCCCGGGACAGGGGTTTCCTACGAGCAGTACTTC.

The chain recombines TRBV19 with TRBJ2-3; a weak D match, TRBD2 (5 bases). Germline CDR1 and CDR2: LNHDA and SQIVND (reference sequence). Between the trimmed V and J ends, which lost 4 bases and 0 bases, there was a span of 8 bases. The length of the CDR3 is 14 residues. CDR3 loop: CASSKGRSTDTQYF. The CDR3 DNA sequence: TGTGCCAGTAGTAAAGGGAGAAGCACAGATACGCAGTATTTT.

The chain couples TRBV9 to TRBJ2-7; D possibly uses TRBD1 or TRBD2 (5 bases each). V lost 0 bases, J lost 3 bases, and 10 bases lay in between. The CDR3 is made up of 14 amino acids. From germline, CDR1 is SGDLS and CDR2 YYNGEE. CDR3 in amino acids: CASSVGLGDYEQYF. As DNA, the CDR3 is TGTGCCAGCAGCGTAGGACTGGGGGACTACGAGCAGTACTTC.

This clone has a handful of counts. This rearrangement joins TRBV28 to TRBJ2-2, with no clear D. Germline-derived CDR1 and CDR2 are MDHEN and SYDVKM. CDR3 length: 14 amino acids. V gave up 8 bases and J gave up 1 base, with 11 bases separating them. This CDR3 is CASGWRKNTGELFF. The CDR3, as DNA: TGTGCCAGCGGATGGCGGAAGAACACCGGGGAGCTGTTTTTT.

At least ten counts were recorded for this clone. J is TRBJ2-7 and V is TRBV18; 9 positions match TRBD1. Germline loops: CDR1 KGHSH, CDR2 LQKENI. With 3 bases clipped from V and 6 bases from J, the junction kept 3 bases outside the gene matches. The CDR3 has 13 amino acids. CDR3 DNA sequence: TGTGCCAGCTCACCGGGACAGGGTGCCGAGCAGTACTTC. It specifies CASSPGQGAEQYF.

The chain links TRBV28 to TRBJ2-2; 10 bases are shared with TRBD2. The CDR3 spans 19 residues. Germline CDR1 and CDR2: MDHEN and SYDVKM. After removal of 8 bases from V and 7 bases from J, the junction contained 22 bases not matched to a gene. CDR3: CASAYTPGASGSKGGELFF. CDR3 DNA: TGTGCCAGCGCGTACACTCCCGGGGCTAGCGGGAGTAAAGGCGGGGAGCTGTTTTTT. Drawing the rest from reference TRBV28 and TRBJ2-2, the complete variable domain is DVKVTQSSRYLVKRTGEKVFLECVQDMDHENMFWYRQDPGLGLRLIYFSYDVKMKEKGDIPEGYSVSREKKERFSLILESASTNQTSMYLCASAYTPGASGSKGGELFFGEGSRLTVL.

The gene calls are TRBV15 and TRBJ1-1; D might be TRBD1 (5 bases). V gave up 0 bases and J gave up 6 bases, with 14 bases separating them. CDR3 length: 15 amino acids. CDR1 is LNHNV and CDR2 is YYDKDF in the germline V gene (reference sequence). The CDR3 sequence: CATSRDPQGSAEAFF. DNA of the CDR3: TGTGCCACCAGCAGAGATCCGCAGGGCTCGGCTGAAGCTTTCTTT.

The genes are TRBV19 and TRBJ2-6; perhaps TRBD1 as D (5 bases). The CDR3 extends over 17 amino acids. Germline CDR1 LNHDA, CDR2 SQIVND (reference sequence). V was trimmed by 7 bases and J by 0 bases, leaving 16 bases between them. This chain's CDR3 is CASTPLDSYSGANVLTF. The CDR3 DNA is TGTGCCAGTACCCCTCTCGACAGCTACTCTGGGGCCAACGTCCTGACTTTC.

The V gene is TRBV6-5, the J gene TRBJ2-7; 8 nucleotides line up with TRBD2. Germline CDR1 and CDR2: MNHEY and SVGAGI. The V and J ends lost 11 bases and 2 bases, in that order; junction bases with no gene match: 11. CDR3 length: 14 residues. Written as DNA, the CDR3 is TGTGCCGCGAGCGGGACTAGTTTGACCTACGAGCAGTACTTC. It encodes CAASGTSLTYEQYF.

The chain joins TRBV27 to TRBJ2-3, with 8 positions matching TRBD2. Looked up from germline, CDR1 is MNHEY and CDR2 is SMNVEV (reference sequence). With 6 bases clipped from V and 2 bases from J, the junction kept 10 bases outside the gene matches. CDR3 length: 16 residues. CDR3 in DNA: TGTGCCAGCAGCCTCTCTTGGCGGGAGGTCACAGATACGCAGTATTTT. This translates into CASSLSWREVTDTQYF.

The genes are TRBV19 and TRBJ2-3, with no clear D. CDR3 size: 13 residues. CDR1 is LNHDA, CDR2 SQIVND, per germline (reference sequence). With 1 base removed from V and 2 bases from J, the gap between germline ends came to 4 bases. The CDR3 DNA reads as TGTGCCAGTAGTATAGTCGACACAGATACGCAGTATTTT. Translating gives CASSIVDTDTQYF.

The CDR3: CASAGGMNTEAFF. The DNA of the CDR3 is TGTGCCAGTGCGGGAGGGATGAACACTGAAGCTTTCTTT. The chain combines TRBV7-9 with TRBJ1-1; no definite D call. With 9 bases removed from V and 0 bases from J, the gap between germline ends came to 11 bases. CDR3 length equals 13 residues. Germline CDR1 and CDR2: SEHNR and FQNEAQ (reference sequence).

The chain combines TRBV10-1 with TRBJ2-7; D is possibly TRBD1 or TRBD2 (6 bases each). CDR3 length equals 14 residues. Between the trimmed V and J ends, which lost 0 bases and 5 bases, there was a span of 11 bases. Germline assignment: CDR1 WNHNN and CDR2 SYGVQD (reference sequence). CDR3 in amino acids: CASSESTRGHEQYF. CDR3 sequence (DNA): TGCGCCAGCAGTGAGTCGACCCGGGGGCACGAGCAGTACTTC.

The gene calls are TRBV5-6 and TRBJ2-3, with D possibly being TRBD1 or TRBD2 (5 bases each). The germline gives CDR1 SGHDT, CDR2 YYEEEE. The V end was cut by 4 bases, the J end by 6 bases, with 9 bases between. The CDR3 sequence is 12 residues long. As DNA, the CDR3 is TGTGCCAGCAGCACTGAGGGGGATACGCAGTATTTT. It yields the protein CASSTEGDTQYF.

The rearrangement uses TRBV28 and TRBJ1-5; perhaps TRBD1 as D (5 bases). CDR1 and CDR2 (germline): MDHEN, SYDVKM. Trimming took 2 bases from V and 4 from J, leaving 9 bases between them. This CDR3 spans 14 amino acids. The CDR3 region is CASSLGADNQPQHF. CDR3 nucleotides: TGTGCCAGCAGTTTAGGGGCAGATAATCAGCCCCAGCATTTT.